The 7 T cell receptor beta chains in this list originate from one sample, sequenced in a study of blood T cell repertoires in COVID-19. TCRdb keeps only in-frame clones here, not all; method: immunoSEQ multiplex PCR. The data contain fewer than 75,000 clones, roughly 84% of them singletons. The source material was peripheral blood. These receptors came from a man aged 70 or older with acute or convalescent COVID-19.

This clone was seen more than once but under ten times. Other DNA sequences in the sample encode the same CDR3. The chain is built from TRBV6-5 and TRBJ1-2; 11 positions match TRBD1. Germline CDR1 reads MNHEY; CDR2 reads SVGAGI. V shed 3 bases and J 8 bases; nucleotides not matched to a gene: 5. This CDR3 is 14 amino acids long. CDR3 residues: CASSYTGQGVGYTF. In nucleotides, the CDR3 is TGTGCCAGCAGTTATACGGGACAGGGGGTCGGCTACACCTTC.

The J gene is TRBJ2-5, the V gene TRBV11-2, with 10 bases identical to TRBD2. This CDR3 is 16 amino acids long. Germline V lookup: CDR1 SGHAT, CDR2 FQNNGV. J lost 5 bases, V lost 2 bases, and 8 bases had no gene match. This CDR3 is CASSLLLLAGMETQYF. Written as DNA, the CDR3 is TGTGCCAGCAGCTTATTACTACTAGCGGGGATGGAGACCCAGTACTTC.

This clone showed up just a few times. The V gene is TRBV6-5, the J gene TRBJ1-1; unclear D gene. The CDR3 spans 16 residues. Between the trimmed V and J ends, which lost 0 bases and 2 bases, there was a span of 13 bases. Germline CDR1 MNHEY, CDR2 SVGAGI. CDR3 sequence (DNA): TGTGCCAGCAGTTACTCGGAGTGGAGTGCCAACACTGAAGCTTTCTTT. Protein sequence: CASSYSEWSANTEAFF.

The genes are TRBV30 and TRBJ1-1; 7 bases agree with TRBD1. The CDR3 is made up of 14 amino acids. Germline values: CDR1 GTSNPN, CDR2 SVGIG (reference sequence). V lost 3 bases, J lost 1 base, and 5 bases stayed unmatched. The CDR3, as DNA: TGTGCCTGGAGCAACAGGGGAGGGAACACTGAAGCTTTCTTT. This gives the protein CAWSNRGGNTEAFF.

V usage is TRBV7-2 and J usage is TRBJ2-3; 8 bases agree with TRBD2. Trimming at V came to 6 bases and at J to 2 bases, leaving 7 bases not matched to a gene. CDR1 is SGHTA, CDR2 FQGNSA, per germline. CDR3 length: 15 residues. The CDR3 DNA reads as TGTGCCAGCAGGTCCAGCGGGGGACACACAGATACGCAGTATTTT. Amino acids: CASRSSGGHTDTQYF.

This clone has just one count. The genes are TRBV10-3 and TRBJ1-1, with D uncertain. With 6 bases removed from V and 7 bases from J, the gap between germline ends came to 15 bases. Germline lookup yields CDR1 ENHRY and CDR2 SYGVKD. CDR3 length equals 13 residues. The CDR3 nucleotides are TGTGCCATCAGAAAAAATATCAGGTTTGAAGCTTTCTTT. Amino acids: CAIRKNIRFEAFF.

This clone was recorded only once. The rearrangement links TRBV11-3 to TRBJ2-2; 8 bases are shared with TRBD1. V lost 10 bases, J lost 1 base, and 8 bases stayed unmatched. This CDR3 has 15 amino acids. The germline gives CDR1 SGHNT, CDR2 YENEEA. The CDR3 DNA reads as TGTGCCACCGACAGGGGCCTTGGGAACACCGGGGAGCTGTTTTTT. It yields the protein CATDRGLGNTGELFF.